This T cell receptor beta chain was captured in a study of blood T cell repertoires in COVID-19. Across the whole study: Nucleic acid was either cDNA or gDNA, and it came from T cells, B-cell-depleted T cells, or PBMCs.

Germline V gene sequence: CDR1 SGDLS, CDR2 YYNGEE. This CDR3 is built from 16 residues. The V end was cut by 3 bases, the J end by 2 bases, with 18 bases between. Original analysis: Amplification from reference gene primers served as the basis for estimated nucleated cell counts. Some clones are missing from TCRdb's copy, which holds only in-frame ones; the method was immunoSEQ multiplex PCR. That table gives V, J and clone size, and the DNA gave D and trimming. The data hold about 150,000 clones, with roughly 80% observed a single time. The sequence came from a man aged 55 to 70 with acute or convalescent COVID-19. The J gene is TRBJ2-7, the V gene TRBV9, with D possibly TRBD1 on 7 matching bases. What was sequenced was peripheral blood. CDR3 residues: CASSAGGLGDTYEQYF. The CDR3 nucleotides are TGTGCCAGCAGCGCAGGGGGGCTAGGGGATACCTACGAGCAGTACTTC.